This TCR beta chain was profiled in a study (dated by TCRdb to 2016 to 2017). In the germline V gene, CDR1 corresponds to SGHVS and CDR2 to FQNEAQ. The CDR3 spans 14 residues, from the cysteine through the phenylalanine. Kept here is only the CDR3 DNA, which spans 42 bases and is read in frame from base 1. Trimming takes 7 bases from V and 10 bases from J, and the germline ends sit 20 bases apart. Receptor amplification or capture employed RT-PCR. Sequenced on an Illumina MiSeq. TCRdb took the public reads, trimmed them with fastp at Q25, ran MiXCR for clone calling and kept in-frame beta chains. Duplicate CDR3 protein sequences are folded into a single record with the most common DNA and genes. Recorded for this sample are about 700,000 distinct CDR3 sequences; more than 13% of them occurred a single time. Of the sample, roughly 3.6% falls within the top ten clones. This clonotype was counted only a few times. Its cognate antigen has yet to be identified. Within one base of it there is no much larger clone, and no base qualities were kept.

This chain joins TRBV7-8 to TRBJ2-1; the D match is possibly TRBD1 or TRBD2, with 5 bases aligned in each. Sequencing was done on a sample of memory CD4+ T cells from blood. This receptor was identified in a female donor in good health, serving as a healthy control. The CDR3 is CASTRRTAGGEQFF. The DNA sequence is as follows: TGTGCCAGCACCAGAAGGACTGCTGGGGGAGAGCAGTTCTTC. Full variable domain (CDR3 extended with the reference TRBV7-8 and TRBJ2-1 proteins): GAGVSQSPRYKVAKRGQDVALRCDPISGHVSLFWYQQALGQGPEFLTYFQNEAQLDKSGLPSDRFFAERPEGSVSTLKIQRTQQEDSAVYLCASTRRTAGGEQFFGPGTRLTVL.